The 8 T cell receptor beta chains listed next were all sequenced from one sample in a study of blood T cell repertoires in COVID-19. Method: immunoSEQ multiplex PCR; TCRdb's copy keeps in-frame clones and lacks some. The sample lists 150,000 to 200,000 clones; roughly 86% were seen once. The specimen sequenced was peripheral blood. Every receptor here comes from a man in his 60s with COVID-19, enrolled during active disease.

Here the CDR3 reads CASSYSNALAGASTDTQYF. The DNA for the CDR3 is TGTGCCAGCAGCTATAGCAACGCCCTAGCGGGGGCGAGCACAGATACGCAGTATTTT. This chain joins TRBV7-2 and TRBJ2-3; TRBD2 matches 10 bases. This CDR3 spans 19 amino acids. Trimming cost V 4 bases and J 0 bases; bases outside gene matches: 13. Germline V gives CDR1 SGHTA, CDR2 FQGNSA.

This clone was detected only a few times. A junction end diverges from the germline sequence, so it may reflect a read error. This sequence joins TRBV6-5 and TRBJ2-5; 8 bases fit TRBD2. CDR1 is MNHEY and CDR2 is SVGAGI in the germline V gene. The CDR3 has 14 amino acids. This CDR3 is CASRIGLAQKTQYF. The CDR3 DNA follows: TGTGCCAGCAGAATCGGACTAGCCCAAAAGACCCAGTACTTC.

The CDR3 protein is CASSQLAGGFGEQFF. The CDR3 bases are TGTGCCAGCAGTCAACTAGCGGGAGGTTTTGGTGAGCAGTTCTTC. This chain uses TRBV6-5 with TRBJ2-1; 12 positions match TRBD2. CDR1 and CDR2 from the germline V gene are MNHEY and SVGAGI. Germline trimming cut 5 bases from V and 9 bases from J; bases unmatched to any gene: 8. CDR3 length equals 15 residues.

The chain employs TRBV18 and TRBJ1-1; D not resolved. Trimming took off 6 bases at V and 5 bases at J, with 16 bases between the two ends. The CDR3 spans 14 residues. Germline V gives CDR1 KGHSH, CDR2 LQKENI. CDR3: CASSVQSLSTEAFF. The DNA of the CDR3 is TGTGCCAGCTCCGTACAGTCCCTATCGACTGAAGCTTTCTTT.

The chain couples TRBV5-1 to TRBJ1-4, with a tentative D call TRBD1 (5 bases). This CDR3 comprises 16 residues. Trimming cost V 5 bases and J 4 bases, with 18 bases left between them. The V gene's germline CDR1 is SGHRS and CDR2 YFSETQ. This CDR3 reads CASSRGSPTYNEKLFF. The CDR3 DNA follows: TGCGCCAGCAGTAGGGGCAGTCCAACATATAATGAAAAACTGTTTTTT.

The chain combines TRBV15 with TRBJ1-4; D uncertain. Germline values: CDR1 LNHNV, CDR2 YYDKDF (reference sequence). CDR3 length equals 15 residues. The V end was cut by 0 bases, the J end by 8 bases, with 13 bases between. CDR3 loop: CATSREAGHEEKLFF. Written as DNA, the CDR3 is TGTGCCACCAGCAGAGAAGCAGGCCACGAGGAAAAACTGTTTTTT.

The V gene is TRBV19, the J gene TRBJ2-7, with D maybe TRBD2 (7 bases). The V gene's germline CDR1 is LNHDA and CDR2 SQIVND (reference sequence). Trimming left V 5 bases short and J 0 bases short, with 17 bases between. CDR3 length equals 16 residues. The chain's CDR3 is CASSSYLADSSYEQYF. Here the CDR3 DNA reads TGTGCCAGTAGTTCCTATCTAGCGGACAGCTCCTACGAGCAGTACTTC.

The rearrangement uses TRBV7-2 and TRBJ2-1, with 7 bases lining up with TRBD2. After removal of 5 bases from V and 7 bases from J, the junction contained 8 bases not matched to a gene. The CDR3 loop spans 14 amino acids. The germline gives CDR1 SGHTA, CDR2 FQGNSA. This CDR3 is CASSRTTSANEQFF. CDR3 nucleotides: TGTGCCAGCAGCAGAACCACTAGCGCAAATGAGCAGTTCTTC. Full variable domain (remainder filled in from reference TRBV7-2 and TRBJ2-1): GAGVSQSPSNKVTEKGKDVELRCDPISGHTALYWYRQSLGQGLEFLIYFQGNSAPDKSGLPSDRFSAERTGGSVSTLTIQRTQQEDSAVYLCASSRTTSANEQFFGPGTRLTVL.